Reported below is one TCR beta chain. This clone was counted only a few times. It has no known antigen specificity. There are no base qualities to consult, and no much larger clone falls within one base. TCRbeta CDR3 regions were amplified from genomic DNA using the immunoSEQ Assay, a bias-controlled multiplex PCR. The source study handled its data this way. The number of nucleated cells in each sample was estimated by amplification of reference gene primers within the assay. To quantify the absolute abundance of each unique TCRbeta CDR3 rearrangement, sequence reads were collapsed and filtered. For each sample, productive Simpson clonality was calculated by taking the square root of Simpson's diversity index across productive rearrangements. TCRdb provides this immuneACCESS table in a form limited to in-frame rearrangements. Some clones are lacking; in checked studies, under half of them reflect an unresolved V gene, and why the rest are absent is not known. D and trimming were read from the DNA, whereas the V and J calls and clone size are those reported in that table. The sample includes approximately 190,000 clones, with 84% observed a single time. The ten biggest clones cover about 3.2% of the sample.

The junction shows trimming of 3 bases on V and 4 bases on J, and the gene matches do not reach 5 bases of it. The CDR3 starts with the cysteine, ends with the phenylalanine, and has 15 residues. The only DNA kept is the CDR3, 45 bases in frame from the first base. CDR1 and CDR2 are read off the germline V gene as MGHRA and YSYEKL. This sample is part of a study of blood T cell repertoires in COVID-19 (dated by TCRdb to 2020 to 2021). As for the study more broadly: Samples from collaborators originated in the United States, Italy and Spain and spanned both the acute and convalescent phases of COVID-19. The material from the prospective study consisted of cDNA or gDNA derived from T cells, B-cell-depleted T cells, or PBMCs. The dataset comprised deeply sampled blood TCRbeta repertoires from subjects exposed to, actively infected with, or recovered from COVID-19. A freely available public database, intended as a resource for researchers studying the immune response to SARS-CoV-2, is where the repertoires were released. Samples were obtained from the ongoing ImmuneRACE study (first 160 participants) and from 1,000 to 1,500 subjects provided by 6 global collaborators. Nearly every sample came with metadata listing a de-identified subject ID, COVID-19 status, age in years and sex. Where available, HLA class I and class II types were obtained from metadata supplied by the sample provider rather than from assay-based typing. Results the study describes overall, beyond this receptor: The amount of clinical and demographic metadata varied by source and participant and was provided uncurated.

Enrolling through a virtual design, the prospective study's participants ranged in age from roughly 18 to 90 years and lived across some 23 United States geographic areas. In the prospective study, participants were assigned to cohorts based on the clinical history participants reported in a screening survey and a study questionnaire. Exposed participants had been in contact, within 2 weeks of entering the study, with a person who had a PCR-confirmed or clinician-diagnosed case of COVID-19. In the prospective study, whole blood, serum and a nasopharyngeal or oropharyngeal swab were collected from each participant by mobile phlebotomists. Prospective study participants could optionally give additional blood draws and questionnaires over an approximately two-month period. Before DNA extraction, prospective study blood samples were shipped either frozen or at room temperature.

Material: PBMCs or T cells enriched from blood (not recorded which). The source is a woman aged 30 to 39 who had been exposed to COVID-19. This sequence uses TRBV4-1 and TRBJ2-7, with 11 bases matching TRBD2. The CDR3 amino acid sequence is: CASSHVAGGPYEQYF. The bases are TGCGCCAGCAGCCACGTAGCGGGGGGGCCGTACGAGCAGTACTTC.